In its sample, the clone carrying this T cell receptor beta chain was seen many times. The time point is: blood at routine non-recurrence follow-up after resection. Whole RNA came from tumor, nontumor lung or frozen PBMC and was sequenced without being sorted. J gave up 5 bases and V 4 bases, and 9 bases lay outside the gene matches. CDR1 is MDHEN, CDR2 SYDVKM, per germline. CDR3 length: 16 residues. TCRdb analysed the 5' RACE reads with MiXCR anew, one entry per CDR3 protein. The sample has 95,000 to 120,000 distinct CDR3 sequences; 10% to 11% are singletons. These data are taken from a study of spatial heterogeneity in lung cancer. Study-wide context: The authors sequenced available follow-up PBMC samples, taken a median of about 23 months after resection. Each time, sequencing found more beta-chain sequences than alpha-chain sequences. There were, on average, more than ten raw-read appearances for each unique TCR and UMI combination.

The rearrangement uses TRBV28 and TRBJ2-7; 12 bases line up with TRBD2. Source: PBMCs, taken at follow-up. This TCR was recovered from a female donor with early-stage non-small cell lung cancer. CDR3: CASSSRLAGATNEQYF. As DNA, the CDR3 is TGTGCCAGCAGTTCTCGACTAGCGGGAGCCACCAACGAGCAGTACTTC.